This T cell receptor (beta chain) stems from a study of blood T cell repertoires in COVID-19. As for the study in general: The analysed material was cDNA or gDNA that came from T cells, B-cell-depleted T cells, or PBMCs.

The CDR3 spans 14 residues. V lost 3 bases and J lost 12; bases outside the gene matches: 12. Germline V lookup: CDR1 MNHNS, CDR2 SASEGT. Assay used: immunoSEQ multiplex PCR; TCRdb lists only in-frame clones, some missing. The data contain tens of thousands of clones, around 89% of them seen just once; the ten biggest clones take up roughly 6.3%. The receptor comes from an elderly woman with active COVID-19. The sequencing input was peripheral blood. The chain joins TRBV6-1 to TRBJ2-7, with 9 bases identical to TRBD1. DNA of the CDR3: TGTGCCAGCAGTGAGGGGGACAGGGCCAGGGGCTGGTACTTC. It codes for CASSEGDRARGWYF.